This entry features one TCR beta chain sequence. Its antigen is still unknown. The data were obtained in a study of yellow fever vaccine responses in identical twins. General study findings and limits: It has been reported that, in twins, the vaccine T cell response seemed partly convergent and partly personalized.

TCRdb re-derived calls from the RT-PCR reads in MiXCR, one entry per CDR3 protein. Of approximately 2,600 distinct CDR3 sequences listed, around 89% are singletons. CDR3 length: 12 amino acids. The V end was cut by 4 bases, the J end by 6 bases, with 10 bases between. Germline CDR1 reads SQVTM; CDR2 reads ANQGSEA. The input for sequencing was T cells from blood (PBMCs), unsorted or a sorted subset (not recorded which), taken before or after yellow fever vaccination (not recorded which). The V gene is TRBV29-1, the J gene TRBJ2-1, with D maybe TRBD1 (5 bases). The sequence derives from a female donor who received the yellow fever vaccine. The CDR3 DNA reads as TGCAGCGTTGCTAGGGGCCCCAATGAGCAGTTCTTC. Its translation is CSVARGPNEQFF.